This TCR beta chain was obtained from a study of monozygotic twins with inflammatory bowel disease. Study results and limitations: Concordance status among twins (concordant versus discordant) showed no link to repertoire similarity, possibly from limited power. Healthy co-twins, by inverse Simpson, had higher TCRbeta diversity than their siblings with IBD. Especially where disease activity was present, IBD patients had fewer clonotypes in common with others than healthy twins did.

The germline CDR1 and CDR2 sequences are SNHLY and FYNNEI. The CDR3 is 13 residues long. Notes on this clonotype: Its antigen is undetermined.

Via template switching, UMIs carrying a 6-nucleotide sample barcode were introduced. From the 5' RACE reads, TCRdb lists one entry per CDR3 protein and no DNA. The table lists approximately 340,000 distinct CDR3 sequences. Sequencing was done on a sample of blood. This sequence was found in a human donor with ulcerative colitis or Crohn's disease, or a healthy co-twin of an affected twin (not recorded which). J is TRBJ2-3 and V is TRBV2; the TCRdb D gene call, TRBD2, has no DNA to confirm it. CDR3 residues: CASSLDPGDTQYF.